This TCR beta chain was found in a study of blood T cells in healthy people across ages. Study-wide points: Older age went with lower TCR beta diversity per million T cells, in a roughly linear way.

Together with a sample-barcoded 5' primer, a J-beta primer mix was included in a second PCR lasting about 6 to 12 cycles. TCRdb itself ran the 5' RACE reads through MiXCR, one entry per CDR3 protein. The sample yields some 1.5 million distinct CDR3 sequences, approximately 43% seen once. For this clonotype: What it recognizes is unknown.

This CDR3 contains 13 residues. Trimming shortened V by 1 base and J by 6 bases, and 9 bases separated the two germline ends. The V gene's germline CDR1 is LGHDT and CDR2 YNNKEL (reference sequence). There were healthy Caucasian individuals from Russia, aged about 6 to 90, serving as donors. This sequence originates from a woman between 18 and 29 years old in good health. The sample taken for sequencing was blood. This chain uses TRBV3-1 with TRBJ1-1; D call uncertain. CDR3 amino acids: CASSQAGYAEAFF. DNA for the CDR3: TGTGCCAGCAGCCAAGCGGGGTATGCTGAAGCTTTCTTT.